This is a list of T cell receptor beta chains from one sample in a study of response to subunit inactivated influenza vaccine. One entry per CDR3 protein results from TCRdb running MiXCR on the RT-PCR reads. Altogether about 520,000 distinct CDR3 sequences are present, 25% being singletons, with the ten largest covering around 1.8%. This specimen consisted of CD4+ T cells sorted from PBMCs, obtained roughly 5 days after vaccination. The origin of the receptors is a man in his fifties or sixties who received an inactivated influenza vaccine. Each CDR3 is given with its conserved first and last residue. The D gene is left open where the match is weak. Part of the rows lack a size; the others show once, few, many or a class for expanded clones.

TRBV28	TRBJ2-1	.	.	CASSLKASVRNEQFF	TGTGCCAGCAGTTTAAAGGCTAGCGTGAGGAATGAGCAGTTCTTC
TRBV6-1	TRBJ2-5	.	.	CASARGTVEETQYF	TGTGCCAGCGCCCGCGGGACAGTCGAAGAGACCCAGTACTTC
TRBV12-3/TRBV12-4	TRBJ1-1	.	.	CASSFPGLNTEAFF	TGTGCCAGCAGTTTTCCAGGGCTGAACACTGAAGCTTTCTTT
TRBV24-1	TRBJ2-7	.	.	CATSDPWTYEQYF	TGTGCCACCAGTGATCCATGGACCTACGAGCAGTACTTC
TRBV7-2	TRBJ1-2	few	.	CASSPQSGGAAYGYTF	TGTGCCAGCAGCCCTCAATCCGGTGGGGCAGCATATGGCTACACCTTC
TRBV5-6	TRBJ2-5	.	TRBD2	CASSLVGSGRQETQYF	TGTGCCAGCAGCTTGGTGGGTAGCGGGAGGCAAGAGACCCAGTACTTC
TRBV3-1	TRBJ2-7	.	.	CASSQGHLEQYF	TGTGCCAGCAGCCAAGGACACCTCGAGCAGTACTTC
TRBV25-1	TRBJ1-3	.	.	CASSEYGGYRDTIYF	TGTGCCAGCAGTGAATATGGGGGTTACAGGGACACCATATATTTT
TRBV12-3/TRBV12-4	TRBJ1-1	.	TRBD1	CASSLGFGTAEAFF	TGTGCCAGCAGTTTGGGCTTCGGGACAGCTGAAGCTTTCTTT
TRBV2	TRBJ2-5	few	.	CACRGPGETQYF	TGTGCCTGTCGGGGACCTGGCGAGACCCAGTACTTC
TRBV7-2	TRBJ2-7	few	.	CASSLFAGNYEQYF	TGTGCCAGCAGCTTATTCGCAGGGAACTACGAGCAGTACTTC
TRBV20-1	TRBJ2-7	.	TRBD2	CSARDPAGVSYEQYF	TGCAGTGCTAGAGATCCAGCGGGGGTGTCCTACGAGCAGTACTTC
TRBV18	TRBJ1-1	few	.	CASSEQQGGTEAFF	TGTGCCAGCTCAGAACAACAGGGCGGCACTGAAGCTTTCTTT
TRBV6-1	TRBJ2-1	few	.	CASRHLAGSYNEQFF	TGTGCCAGCAGACACCTAGCCGGGTCCTACAATGAGCAGTTCTTC
TRBV5-1	TRBJ2-5	.	.	CASSLFGYQETQYF	TGCGCCAGCAGCTTGTTCGGGTACCAAGAGACCCAGTACTTC
TRBV9	TRBJ2-2	few	TRBD2	CASSAGGLAGAGELFF	TGTGCCAGCAGCGCCGGCGGACTAGCGGGAGCCGGGGAGCTGTTTTTT
TRBV4-3	TRBJ1-5	few	TRBD1	CASSQDRTGGGNQPQHF	TGCGCCAGCAGCCAAGATCGGACAGGAGGCGGCAATCAGCCCCAGCATTTT
TRBV23-1	TRBJ2-1	few	.	CASSLRLQFF	TGCGCCAGCAGTTTACGCCTGCAGTTCTTC